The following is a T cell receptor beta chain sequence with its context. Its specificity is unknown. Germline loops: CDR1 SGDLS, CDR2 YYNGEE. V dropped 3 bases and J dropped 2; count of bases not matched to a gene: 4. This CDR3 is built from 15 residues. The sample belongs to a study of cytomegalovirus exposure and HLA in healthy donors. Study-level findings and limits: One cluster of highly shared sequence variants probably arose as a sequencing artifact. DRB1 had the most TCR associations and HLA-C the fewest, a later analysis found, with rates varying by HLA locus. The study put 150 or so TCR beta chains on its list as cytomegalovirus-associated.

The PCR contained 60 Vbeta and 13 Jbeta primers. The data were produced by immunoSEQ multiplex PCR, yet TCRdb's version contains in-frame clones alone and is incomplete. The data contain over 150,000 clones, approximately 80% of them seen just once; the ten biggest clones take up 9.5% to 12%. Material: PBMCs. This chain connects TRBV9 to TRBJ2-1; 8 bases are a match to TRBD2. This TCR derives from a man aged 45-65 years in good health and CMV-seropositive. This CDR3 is CASSAAGAAYNEQFF. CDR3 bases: TGTGCCAGCAGCGCAGCGGGAGCGGCCTACAATGAGCAGTTCTTC. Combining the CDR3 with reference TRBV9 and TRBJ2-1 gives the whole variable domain DSGVTQTPKHLITATGQRVTLRCSPRSGDLSVYWYQQSLDQGLQFLIQYYNGEERAKGNILERFSAQQFPDLHSELNLSSLELGDSALYFCASSAAGAAYNEQFFGPGTRLTVL.